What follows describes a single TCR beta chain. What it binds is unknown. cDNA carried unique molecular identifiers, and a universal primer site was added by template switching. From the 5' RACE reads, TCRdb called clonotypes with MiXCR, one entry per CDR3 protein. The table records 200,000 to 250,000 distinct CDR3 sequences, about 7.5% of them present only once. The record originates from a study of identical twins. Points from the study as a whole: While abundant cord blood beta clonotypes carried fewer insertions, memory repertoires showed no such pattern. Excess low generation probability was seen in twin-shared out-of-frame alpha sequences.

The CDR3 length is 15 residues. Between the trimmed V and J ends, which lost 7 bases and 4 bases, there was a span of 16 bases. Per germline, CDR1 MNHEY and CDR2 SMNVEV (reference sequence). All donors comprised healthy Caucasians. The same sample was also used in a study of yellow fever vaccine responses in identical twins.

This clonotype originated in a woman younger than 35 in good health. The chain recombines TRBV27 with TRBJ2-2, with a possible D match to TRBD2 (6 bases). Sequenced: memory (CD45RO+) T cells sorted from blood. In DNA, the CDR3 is TGTGCCAGCACCCAACGGGGGATGGGCACCGGGGAGCTGTTTTTT. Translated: CASTQRGMGTGELFF.